Listed here are 2 T cell receptor beta chains from one sample, sequenced in a study of PD-1 blockade in mismatch repair-deficient tumors. Only in-frame clones appear in the TCRdb table, and some are missing; sequencing was by immunoSEQ multiplex PCR. Of around 120,000 clones detected, roughly nine tenths appear once; the ten largest clones hold approximately 15%. This specimen was peripheral blood, taken 44 weeks after starting pembrolizumab. These receptors all stem from an adult with mismatch repair-deficient cancer.

The genes are TRBV6-1 and TRBJ2-2, with TRBD1 as a possible D gene (5 bases). V was pared by 2 bases and J by 3 bases, with 7 bases between. The CDR3 covers 14 residues. From germline, CDR1 is MNHNS and CDR2 SASEGT. The CDR3: CASSELTDTGELFF. The CDR3 DNA sequence: TGTGCCAGCAGTGAACTGACAGACACCGGGGAGCTGTTTTTT.

The chain is built from TRBV9 and TRBJ2-1, with D maybe TRBD1 (5 bases). CDR1 and CDR2 from the germline V gene are SGDLS and YYNGEE. The CDR3 totals 16 residues. Trimming left V 0 bases short and J 2 bases short, with 12 bases between. DNA for the CDR3: TGTGCCAGCAGCGTAGGCAGGGTCAGTACCTACAATGAGCAGTTCTTC. The encoded protein is CASSVGRVSTYNEQFF.